The clone carrying this T cell receptor beta chain was seen repeatedly, ten times or more. Its antigen is still unknown. This record comes from a study of naive and memory T cell subsets. Notes on the study in general: Naive repertoires, especially CD8, held a few larger clonotypes, possibly memory cells re-expressing CD45RA. Over 95% of naive TCR sequences appeared only once after error correction, unlike memory subsets.

Two oligonucleotides, mixed equimolar, formed the beta constant-region primer covering TRBC1 and TRBC2. Nested alpha and beta constant-region primers with the SP2 primer drove four PCR rounds on ligated cDNA. Each CDR3 protein gets one entry after TCRdb re-called the UMI-ligation and nested PCR reads with MiXCR. Of about 90,000 distinct CDR3 sequences in the sample, around 11% were seen once. The CDR3 spans 10 residues. V lost 7 bases and J 10 bases, leaving 11 bases between the germline ends. Per the germline V gene, CDR1 is SQVTM and CDR2 is ANQGSEA. This TCR derives from a human donor in good health. The specimen was naive CD4+ T cells from blood. V and J are TRBV29-1 and TRBJ2-1, with D possibly TRBD1 on 7 matching bases. CDR3: CSAGDREQFF. Written as DNA, the CDR3 is TGCAGCGCGGGGGACAGAGAGCAGTTCTTC.